A selection of T cell receptor beta chains follows, all from one sample in a study of monozygotic twins with inflammatory bowel disease. TCRdb reprocessed the 5' RACE reads and keeps a single row for each CDR3 protein, giving no DNA. The table gives under 200,000 distinct CDR3 sequences; the top ten clones make up approximately 2.5% of it. Sequencing was done on a sample of blood. These receptors all stem from a human donor with ulcerative colitis or Crohn's disease, or a healthy co-twin of an affected twin (not recorded which). CDR3s include the opening cysteine and the closing phenylalanine or tryptophan.

J gene,V gene,CDR3 protein
TRBJ2-5,TRBV7-2,CASSLGLAEPQETQYF
TRBJ2-1,TRBV19,CASSMSAGRLNEQFF
TRBJ1-5,TRBV24-1,CATSSGPQPQHF
TRBJ1-3,TRBV7-2,CASSQPGQHGNTIYF
TRBJ1-2,TRBV20-1,CSASVTANYGYTF
TRBJ1-5,TRBV20-1,CSAHGETTGFYQPQHF
TRBJ1-2,TRBV20-1,CSARGTGLDYGYTF
TRBJ2-1,TRBV28,CASSLHPVGTSGSRSYNEQFF
TRBJ2-1,TRBV30,CAWSPQTEQFF
TRBJ1-6,TRBV6-2/TRBV6-3,CASSLQGGNSPLHF
TRBJ2-3,TRBV5-1,CASSPGGVFTDTQYF
TRBJ1-1,TRBV20-1,CSTRDGRDYTEAFF
TRBJ2-7,TRBV24-1,CATSDPTGIEAEQYF
TRBJ2-6,TRBV10-3,CAISQTGANVLTF
TRBJ2-1,TRBV11-3,CASSPPGINEQFF
TRBJ2-3,TRBV9,CASSLTLPGGSWTDTQYF
TRBJ2-4,TRBV7-2,CASSPLDRLDIQYF
TRBJ1-4,TRBV27,CASTREGRGGNEKLFF
TRBJ1-5,TRBV5-1,CASSTNETGQQPQHF
TRBJ2-6,TRBV7-9,CASSYFSGANVLTF
TRBJ2-7,TRBV28,CASTPHAGPKEQYF
TRBJ2-2,TRBV20-1,CSAPRDGGYTGELFF
TRBJ2-1,TRBV6-2/TRBV6-3,CASSYSRVVEQFF
TRBJ2-3,TRBV27,CASSLSGVDTQYF
TRBJ1-1,TRBV20-1,CSARPRGIAEAFF
TRBJ1-2,TRBV4-1,CASSQASGGAYGYTF
TRBJ2-1,TRBV20-1,CSAVGPSSYNEQFF
TRBJ2-2,TRBV7-3,CASSLSQGGTGELFF
TRBJ2-1,TRBV9,CASSGYQERFYNEQFF
TRBJ1-1,TRBV5-1,CASSTHRDTEAFF
TRBJ2-2,TRBV5-1,CASSWTGPYTGELFF
TRBJ2-7,TRBV11-2,CASSLVRPGTGFFHEQYF
TRBJ2-3,TRBV18,CASSPSWGQVLADTQYF
TRBJ2-7,TRBV10-1,CASSEAFGYEQYF
TRBJ2-2,TRBV5-1,CASSLAPAGITGELFF
TRBJ2-7,TRBV19,CASSLRDFYEQYF
TRBJ2-7,TRBV12-3/TRBV12-4,CASSPGLAPARQYF